These 19 T cell receptor beta chains share one sample of origin, sequenced in a study of blood T cell repertoires in COVID-19 (dated by TCRdb to about 2020). The library was generated by the immunoSEQ multiplex PCR assay. TCRdb retrieved this table from immuneACCESS and kept in-frame rearrangements only. Not all clones are present; in checked studies, unresolved V genes account for under half, and no reason is known for the remainder. The sample data list about 480,000 clones, and 89% of these were observed just once. Roughly 1% of the sample lies in the top ten. The material sequenced was peripheral blood. These receptors came from a man between 18 and 29 years old with COVID-19, enrolled during active disease.

The chain links TRBV15 to TRBJ2-1; tentatively, D is TRBD1 (5 bases). The CDR3 is 13 amino acids. From germline, CDR1 is LNHNV and CDR2 YYDKDF (reference sequence). V dropped 0 bases and J dropped 8 bases, with 8 bases sitting between them. The CDR3, as DNA: TGTGCCACCAGCAGAGACAGGGTCCATGAGCAGTTCTTC. Amino acid sequence: CATSRDRVHEQFF.

J is TRBJ1-2 and V is TRBV28; D is undetermined. The CDR3 totals 13 residues. CDR1 is MDHEN and CDR2 is SYDVKM in the germline V gene. Trimming left V 6 bases short and J 1 base short, with 9 bases between. The CDR3 nucleotides read TGTGCCAGCAGAACCGGGGATAACTATGGCTACACCTTC. Translated: CASRTGDNYGYTF.

Comment on this clone: Other DNA sequences of this sample code for an identical CDR3. The chain links TRBV19 to TRBJ2-7, with D perhaps matching TRBD1 (5 bases). V lost 3 bases and J 4 bases, leaving 10 bases between the germline ends. This CDR3 is built from 13 residues. Germline V gene data show CDR1 as LNHDA and CDR2 as SQIVND (reference sequence). The CDR3 reads CASSMDRGYEQYF. The CDR3 DNA reads TGTGCCAGTAGTATGGATAGGGGTTACGAGCAGTACTTC.

The chain combines TRBV6-5 with TRBJ2-7; the D gene is possibly TRBD2 (6 bases). CDR1 MNHEY and CDR2 SVGAGI come from the germline V gene. V lost 6 bases to trimming and J lost 2 bases, with 11 bases between them. The CDR3 is 13 amino acids. CDR3 DNA sequence: TGTGCCAGCAGCGCGACTAGTCCCTACGAGCAGTACTTC. It specifies CASSATSPYEQYF.

This clone came up a few times. This chain connects TRBV5-4 to TRBJ2-2; 9 bases align to TRBD1. V shed 5 bases and J 7 bases; nucleotides not matched to a gene: 6. From germline, CDR1 is SGHNT and CDR2 YYREEE (reference sequence). CDR3 length: 14 residues. CDR3 amino acids: CASSSGTGLGELFF. Written as DNA, the CDR3 is TGTGCCAGCAGTTCCGGGACAGGGCTCGGGGAGCTGTTTTTT.

The rearrangement joins TRBV13 to TRBJ2-1; TRBD2 aligns across 7 bases. Germline-derived CDR1 and CDR2 are PRHDT and FYEKMQ (reference sequence). The CDR3 is made up of 15 amino acids. The trim removed 0 bases at V and 3 bases at J, leaving 2 bases unmatched. CDR3: CASSLGASGYNEQFF. In DNA, the CDR3 is TGTGCCAGCAGCTTAGGGGCTAGCGGCTACAATGAGCAGTTCTTC. Complete variable domain (other parts from reference TRBV13 and TRBJ2-1): AAGVIQSPRHLIKEKRETATLKCYPIPRHDTVYWYQQGPGQDPQFLISFYEKMQSDKGSIPDRFSAQQFSDYHSELNMSSLELGDSALYFCASSLGASGYNEQFFGPGTRLTVL.

The V and J genes are TRBV25-1 and TRBJ1-4; a weak D match, TRBD1 (5 bases). The CDR3 length is 15 residues. Trimming took 7 bases from V and 8 from J, leaving 20 bases between them. CDR1 and CDR2 from the germline V gene are MGHDK and SYGVNS. The CDR3 loop is CASIGTRGEGEKLFF. Here the CDR3 DNA reads TGTGCCAGCATTGGAACGCGGGGGGAGGGCGAAAAACTGTTTTTT. The whole variable domain, filled in from reference TRBV25-1 and TRBJ1-4, reads EADIYQTPRYLVIGTGKKITLECSQTMGHDKMYWYQQDPGMELHLIHYSYGVNSTEKGDLSSESTVSRIRTEHFPLTLESARPSHTSQYLCASIGTRGEGEKLFFGSGTQLSVL.

This clone has only a few counts. V is TRBV5-4 and J is TRBJ2-1; 9 positions match TRBD2. After removal of 0 bases from V and 7 bases from J, the junction contained 8 bases not matched to a gene. Germline CDR1 reads SGHNT; CDR2 reads YYREEE (reference sequence). The CDR3 is 16 residues long. The CDR3 region is CASSLAGGGAGNEQFF. The CDR3 region has the DNA TGTGCCAGCAGCTTGGCTGGCGGGGGGGCAGGAAATGAGCAGTTCTTC.

J is TRBJ2-7 and V is TRBV27, with TRBD2 identical over 16 bases. The CDR3 runs to 17 residues. CDR1 is MNHEY and CDR2 is SMNVEV in the germline V gene (reference sequence). V gave up 5 bases and J gave up 4 bases; unmatched junction bases: 8. In nucleotides, the CDR3 is TGTGCCAGCAGTCCGGGACTAGCGGGAGGGCCGGTTTACGAGCAGTACTTC. It encodes CASSPGLAGGPVYEQYF.

This clone has more than one count but fewer than ten. The chain carries TRBV6-5 and TRBJ2-7; TRBD1 agrees at 11 bases. This CDR3 has 13 amino acids. Germline CDR1 is MNHEY and CDR2 is SVGAGI. The V gene end was trimmed by 6 bases and the J gene end by 7 bases; junction bases not matched to a gene: 5. The CDR3 loop is CASSPDRGREQYF. The CDR3 coding sequence is TGTGCCAGCAGCCCGGACAGGGGGCGAGAGCAGTACTTC.

This rearrangement joins TRBV2 to TRBJ2-3; 12 bases map to TRBD1. The V gene end was trimmed by 5 bases and the J gene end by 5 bases; junction bases not matched to a gene: 5. Germline assignment: CDR1 SNHLY and CDR2 FYNNEI. The CDR3 sequence is 15 residues long. The CDR3 DNA sequence: TGTGCCAGCAGTCGGGACAGGGGGCCGGAAGATACGCAGTATTTT. As protein: CASSRDRGPEDTQYF.

CDR3 protein: CASSQGRARVFTGNTIYF. In nucleotides, the CDR3 is TGCGCCAGCAGCCAAGGCCGTGCCAGGGTGTTTACGGGAAACACCATATATTTT. The chain is built from TRBV4-1 and TRBJ1-3, with a possible D match to TRBD1 (5 bases). The CDR3 spans 18 residues. The germline V gene has CDR1 MGHRA and CDR2 YSYEKL. V was trimmed by 1 base and J by 4 bases, leaving 20 bases between them.

This clone has just a few counts. The genes are TRBV10-2 and TRBJ1-6, with 7 nucleotides matching TRBD1. The V and J ends lost 10 bases and 5 bases, in that order; junction bases with no gene match: 5. Germline V gives CDR1 WSHSY, CDR2 SAAADI. The CDR3 length is 13 residues. CDR3 nucleotide sequence: TGCGCCACCCGACAGGGAAATAATTCACCCCTCCACTTT. Translation gives CATRQGNNSPLHF.

This sequence joins TRBV5-4 and TRBJ1-1, with 11 bases lining up with TRBD1. The V and J ends lost 4 bases and 1 base, in that order; junction bases with no gene match: 6. This CDR3 region has 16 residues. Germline CDR1 is SGHNT and CDR2 is YYREEE (reference sequence). The CDR3 reads CASSPRTGGKNTEAFF. As DNA, the CDR3 is TGTGCCAGCAGCCCGAGGACAGGGGGCAAGAACACTGAAGCTTTCTTT.

The J gene is TRBJ2-7, the V gene TRBV20-1; D is uncertain. The V end was cut by 3 bases, the J end by 2 bases, with 11 bases between. This CDR3 has 13 residues. In germline, CDR1 is DFQATT, CDR2 SNEGSKA (reference sequence). In DNA, the CDR3 is TGCAGTGCTAGTAGAGACACCCCCTACGAGCAGTACTTC. It translates to CSASRDTPYEQYF.

This rearrangement joins TRBV6-5 to TRBJ1-1; 7 nucleotides align to TRBD1. V dropped 6 bases and J dropped 3; count of bases not matched to a gene: 7. Germline V lookup: CDR1 MNHEY, CDR2 SVGAGI. This CDR3 contains 14 residues. The CDR3 loop is CASSLQGSDTEAFF. The CDR3, as DNA: TGTGCCAGCAGCTTACAGGGGTCTGACACTGAAGCTTTCTTT.

V gene TRBV6-5 combines with J gene TRBJ2-5; 8 bases map to TRBD1. The CDR3 consists of 15 residues. CDR1 is MNHEY and CDR2 is SVGAGI in the germline V gene. V lost 5 bases, J lost 2 bases, and 7 bases stayed unmatched. CDR3 DNA: TGTGCCAGCAGTATGGACAGGGCCGTGCAAGAGACCCAGTACTTC. Amino acids: CASSMDRAVQETQYF.

The CDR3 sequence: CASSTRRGHHQRTDTQYF. The CDR3 DNA sequence: TGTGCCAGCAGCACGAGACGGGGACATCACCAGCGCACAGATACGCAGTATTTT. The chain couples TRBV27 to TRBJ2-3; possibly TRBD1 for D (6 bases). Trimming took off 6 bases at V and 1 base at J, with 23 bases between the two ends. The germline CDR1 and CDR2 sequences are MNHEY and SMNVEV (reference sequence). The CDR3 length is 18 residues.

The J gene is TRBJ1-5, the V gene TRBV2; D is perhaps TRBD1 (5 bases). CDR3 length: 14 residues. CDR1 is SNHLY, CDR2 FYNNEI, per germline. V gave up 6 bases and J gave up 3 bases, with 12 bases separating them. The CDR3 DNA sequence: TGTGCCAGCAGGCCCACAGGAAACAATCAGCCCCAGCATTTT. It encodes CASRPTGNNQPQHF.